This T cell receptor (beta chain) is drawn from a study of blood T cell repertoires in COVID-19. For the study at large: Researchers got acute and convalescent COVID-19 samples from the United States, Italy and Spain. In each case, the material was cDNA or gDNA derived from T cells, B-cell-depleted T cells, or PBMCs.

Patients of the Seattle cohort, enrolled during active infection, were followed longitudinally. Germline V gene data show CDR1 as DFQATT and CDR2 as SNEGSKA (reference sequence). V lost 3 bases and J lost 7, with 13 bases in between. This CDR3 contains 13 residues. As originally analysed: Counts of nucleated cells, estimated from reference gene primer amplification, were obtained. Sequencing used immunoSEQ multiplex PCR; TCRdb keeps in-frame clones, though not all of them. D and trimming were read from the DNA, whereas the V and J calls and clone size are those reported in that table. In the table there are roughly 120,000 clones, more than 80% of which are singletons.

The specimen was peripheral blood. The chain carries TRBV20-1 and TRBJ1-3; no firm D call. This clonotype was obtained from a woman aged 55-70 years with COVID-19, enrolled during active disease. The CDR3 reads CSASRQERNTIYF. The CDR3 nucleotides are TGCAGTGCTAGTCGCCAGGAGCGGAACACCATATATTTT.